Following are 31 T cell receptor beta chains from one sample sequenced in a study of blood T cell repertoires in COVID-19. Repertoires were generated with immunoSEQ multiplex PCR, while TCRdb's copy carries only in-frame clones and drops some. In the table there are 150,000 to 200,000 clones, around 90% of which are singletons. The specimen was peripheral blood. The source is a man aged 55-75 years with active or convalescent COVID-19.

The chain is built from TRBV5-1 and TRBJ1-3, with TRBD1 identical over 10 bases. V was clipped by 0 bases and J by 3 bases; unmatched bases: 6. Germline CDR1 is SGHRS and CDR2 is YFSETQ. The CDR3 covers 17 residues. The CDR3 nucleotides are TGCGCCAGCAGCTTGGATGGACAGGGGGTCGGTGGAAACACCATATATTTT. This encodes CASSLDGQGVGGNTIYF.

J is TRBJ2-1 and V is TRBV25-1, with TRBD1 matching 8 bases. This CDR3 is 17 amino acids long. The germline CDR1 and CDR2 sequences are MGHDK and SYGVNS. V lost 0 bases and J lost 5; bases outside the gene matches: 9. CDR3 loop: CASSEYPQGAPHNEQFF. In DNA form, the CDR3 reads TGTGCCAGCAGTGAATATCCTCAGGGGGCCCCCCACAATGAGCAGTTCTTC.

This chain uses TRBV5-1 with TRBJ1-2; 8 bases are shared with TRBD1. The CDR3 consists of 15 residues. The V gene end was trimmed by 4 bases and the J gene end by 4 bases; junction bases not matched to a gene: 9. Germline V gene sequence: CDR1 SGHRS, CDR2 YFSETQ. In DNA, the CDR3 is TGCGCCAGCAGCCTAGGACAGGGCAGGTCCTATGGCTACACCTTC. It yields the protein CASSLGQGRSYGYTF.

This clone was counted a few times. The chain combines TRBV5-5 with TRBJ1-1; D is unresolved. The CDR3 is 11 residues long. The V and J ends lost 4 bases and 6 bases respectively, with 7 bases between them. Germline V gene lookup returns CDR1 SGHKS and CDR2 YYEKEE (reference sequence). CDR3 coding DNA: TGTGCCAGCAGCCGGGAAGCTGAAGCTTTCTTT. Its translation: CASSREAEAFF.

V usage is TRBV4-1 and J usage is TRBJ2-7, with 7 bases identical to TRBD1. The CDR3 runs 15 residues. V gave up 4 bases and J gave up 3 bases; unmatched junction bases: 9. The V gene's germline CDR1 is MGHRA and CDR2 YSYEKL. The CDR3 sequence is CASSRAGTEIYEQYF. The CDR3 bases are TGCGCCAGCAGCCGAGCCGGGACAGAAATCTACGAGCAGTACTTC.

DNA for the CDR3: TGTGCCAGCAGCCCGGGGACAGGGCGGGGTAATCAGCCCCAGCATTTT. It codes for CASSPGTGRGNQPQHF. This rearrangement joins TRBV4-2 to TRBJ1-5; 9 positions match TRBD1. The CDR3 has 16 amino acids. With 4 bases clipped from V and 4 bases from J, the junction kept 8 bases outside the gene matches. CDR1 and CDR2 from the germline V gene are LGHNA and YNFKEQ.

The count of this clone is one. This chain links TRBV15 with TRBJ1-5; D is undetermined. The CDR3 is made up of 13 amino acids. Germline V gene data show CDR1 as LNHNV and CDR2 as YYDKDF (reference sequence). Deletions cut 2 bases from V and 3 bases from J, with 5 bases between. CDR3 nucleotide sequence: TGTGCCACCAGCAGACCCCTCAATCAGCCCCAGCATTTT. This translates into CATSRPLNQPQHF.

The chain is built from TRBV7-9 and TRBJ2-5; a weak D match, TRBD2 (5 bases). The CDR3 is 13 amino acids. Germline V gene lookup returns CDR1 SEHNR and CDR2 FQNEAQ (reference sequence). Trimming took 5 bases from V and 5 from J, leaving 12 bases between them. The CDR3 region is CASSIRGSETQYF. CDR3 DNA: TGTGCCAGCAGCATCCGGGGTTCCGAGACCCAGTACTTC.

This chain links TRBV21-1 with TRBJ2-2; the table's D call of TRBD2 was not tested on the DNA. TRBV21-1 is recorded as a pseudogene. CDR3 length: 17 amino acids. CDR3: CASSARAAGVRTGELFF. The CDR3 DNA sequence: TGTGCCAGCAGCGCCCGGGCAGCGGGAGTAAGAACCGGGGAGCTGTTTTTT.

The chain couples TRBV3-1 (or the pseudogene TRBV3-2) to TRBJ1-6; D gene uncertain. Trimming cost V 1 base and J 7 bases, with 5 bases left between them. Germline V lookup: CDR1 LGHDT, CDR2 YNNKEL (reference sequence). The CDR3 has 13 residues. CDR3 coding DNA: TGTGCCAGCAGCCAAGTAGAGAATTCACCCCTCCACTTT. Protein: CASSQVENSPLHF.

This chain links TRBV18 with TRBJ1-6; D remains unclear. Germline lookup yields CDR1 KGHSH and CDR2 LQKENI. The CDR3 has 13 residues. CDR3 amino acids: CATASNADSPLHF. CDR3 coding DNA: TGTGCAACAGCTTCAAACGCCGATTCACCCCTCCACTTT.

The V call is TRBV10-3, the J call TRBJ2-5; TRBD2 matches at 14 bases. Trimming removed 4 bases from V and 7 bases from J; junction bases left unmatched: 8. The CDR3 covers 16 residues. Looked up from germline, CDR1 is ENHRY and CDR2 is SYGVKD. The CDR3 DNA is TGTGCCATCAGTGTAGGACTAGCGGGGGGAGAAGGGACCCAGTACTTC. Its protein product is CAISVGLAGGEGTQYF.

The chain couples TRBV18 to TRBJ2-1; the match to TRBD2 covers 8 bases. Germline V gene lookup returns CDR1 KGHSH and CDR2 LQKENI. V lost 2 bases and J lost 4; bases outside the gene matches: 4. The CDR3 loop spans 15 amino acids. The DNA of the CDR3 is TGTGCCAGCTCACCAGGCAGCGGGGGATACAATGAGCAGTTCTTC. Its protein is CASSPGSGGYNEQFF.

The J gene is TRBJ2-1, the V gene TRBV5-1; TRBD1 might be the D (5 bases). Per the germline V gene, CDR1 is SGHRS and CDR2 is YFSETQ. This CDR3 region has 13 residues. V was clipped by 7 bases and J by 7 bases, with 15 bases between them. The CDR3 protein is CASGKGIWNEQFF. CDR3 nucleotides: TGCGCCAGCGGAAAGGGGATTTGGAATGAGCAGTTCTTC.

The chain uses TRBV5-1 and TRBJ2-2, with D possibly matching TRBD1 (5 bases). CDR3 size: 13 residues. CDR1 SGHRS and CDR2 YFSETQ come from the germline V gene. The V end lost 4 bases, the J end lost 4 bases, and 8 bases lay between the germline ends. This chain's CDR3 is CASSQDSTGELFF. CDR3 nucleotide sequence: TGCGCCAGCAGCCAAGACAGCACCGGGGAGCTGTTTTTT.

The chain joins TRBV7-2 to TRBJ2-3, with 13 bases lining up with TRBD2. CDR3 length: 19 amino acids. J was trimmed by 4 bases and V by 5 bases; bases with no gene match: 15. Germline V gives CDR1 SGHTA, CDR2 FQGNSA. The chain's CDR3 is CASSVRGTSGRAVADTQYF. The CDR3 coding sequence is TGTGCCAGCAGCGTGAGGGGTACTAGCGGGAGGGCCGTGGCAGATACGCAGTATTTT.

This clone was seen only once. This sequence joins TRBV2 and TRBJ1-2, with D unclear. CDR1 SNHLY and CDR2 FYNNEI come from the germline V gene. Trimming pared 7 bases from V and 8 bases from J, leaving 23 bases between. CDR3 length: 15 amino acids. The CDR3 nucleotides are TGTGCCAGCAAGATAGAGGGTACCCCCGCTGAGGGCTACACCTTC. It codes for CASKIEGTPAEGYTF.

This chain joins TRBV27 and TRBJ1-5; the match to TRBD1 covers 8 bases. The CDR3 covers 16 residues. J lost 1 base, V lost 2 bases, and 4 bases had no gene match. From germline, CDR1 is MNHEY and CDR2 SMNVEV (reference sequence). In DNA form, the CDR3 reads TGTGCCAGCAGTTTAGCAGGGGGCGCGAGCAATCAGCCCCAGCATTTT. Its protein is CASSLAGGASNQPQHF.

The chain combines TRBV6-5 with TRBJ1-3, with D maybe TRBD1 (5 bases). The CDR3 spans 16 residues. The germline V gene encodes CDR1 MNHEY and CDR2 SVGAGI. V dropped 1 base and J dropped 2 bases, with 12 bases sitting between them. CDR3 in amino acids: CASSYWRSGAGNTIYF. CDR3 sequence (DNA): TGTGCCAGCAGTTACTGGAGGTCGGGGGCTGGAAACACCATATATTTT.

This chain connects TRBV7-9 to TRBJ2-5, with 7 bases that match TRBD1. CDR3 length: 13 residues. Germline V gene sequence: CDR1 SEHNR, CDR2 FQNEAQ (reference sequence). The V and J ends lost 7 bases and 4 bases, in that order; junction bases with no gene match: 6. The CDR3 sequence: CASTVAGGETQYF. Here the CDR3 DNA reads TGTGCCAGCACCGTGGCAGGGGGAGAGACCCAGTACTTC. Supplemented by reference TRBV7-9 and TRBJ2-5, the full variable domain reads DTGVSQNPRHKITKRGQNVTFRCDPISEHNRLYWYRQTLGQGPEFLTYFQNEAQLEKSRLLSDRFSAERPKGSFSTLEIQRTEQGDSAMYLCASTVAGGETQYFGPGTRLLVL.

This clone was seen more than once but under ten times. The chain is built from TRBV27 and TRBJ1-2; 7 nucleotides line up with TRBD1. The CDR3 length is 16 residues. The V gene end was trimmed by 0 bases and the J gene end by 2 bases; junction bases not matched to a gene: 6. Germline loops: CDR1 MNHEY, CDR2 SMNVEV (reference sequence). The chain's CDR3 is CASSLSMGTVNYGYTF. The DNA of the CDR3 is TGTGCCAGCAGTTTATCGATGGGGACAGTGAACTATGGCTACACCTTC.

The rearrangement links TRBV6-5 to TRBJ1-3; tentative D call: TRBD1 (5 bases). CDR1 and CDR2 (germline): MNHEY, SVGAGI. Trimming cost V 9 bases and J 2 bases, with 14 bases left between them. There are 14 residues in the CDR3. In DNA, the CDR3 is TGTGCCAGGAAAACAGGAACTGCTGGAAACACCATATATTTT. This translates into CARKTGTAGNTIYF.

CDR3 in DNA: TGTGCCAGTCAGACTAGCGGGATTCCCGAGCAGTACTTC. This sequence encodes CASQTSGIPEQYF. The chain has TRBV6-6 and TRBJ2-7, with 11 bases that match TRBD2. CDR1 is MNHNY and CDR2 is SVGAGI in the germline V gene (reference sequence). With 9 bases clipped from V and 6 bases from J, the junction kept 7 bases outside the gene matches. The CDR3 contains 13 residues.

The CDR3 sequence is CASSPLLAVPTDTQYF. In DNA, the CDR3 is TGTGCCAGCAGTCCCTTACTAGCGGTTCCCACAGATACGCAGTATTTT. This chain joins TRBV27 and TRBJ2-3; 8 nucleotides line up with TRBD2. The CDR3 length is 16 residues. CDR1 and CDR2 from the germline V gene are MNHEY and SMNVEV (reference sequence). J lost 2 bases, V lost 5 bases, and 9 bases had no gene match.

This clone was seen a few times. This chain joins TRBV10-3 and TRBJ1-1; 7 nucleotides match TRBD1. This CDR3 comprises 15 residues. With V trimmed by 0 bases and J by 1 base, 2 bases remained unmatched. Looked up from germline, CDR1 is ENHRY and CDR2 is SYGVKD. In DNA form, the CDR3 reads TGTGCCATCAGTGAGTCAAGGACAGGGAACACTGAAGCTTTCTTT. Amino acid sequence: CAISESRTGNTEAFF.

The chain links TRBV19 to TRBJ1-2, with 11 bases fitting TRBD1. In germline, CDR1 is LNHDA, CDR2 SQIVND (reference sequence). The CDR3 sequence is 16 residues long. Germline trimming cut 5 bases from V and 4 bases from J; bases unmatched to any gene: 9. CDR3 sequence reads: CASSLLRTGGRYGYTF. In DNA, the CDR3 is TGTGCCAGTAGTCTATTGCGGACAGGGGGCCGCTATGGCTACACCTTC.

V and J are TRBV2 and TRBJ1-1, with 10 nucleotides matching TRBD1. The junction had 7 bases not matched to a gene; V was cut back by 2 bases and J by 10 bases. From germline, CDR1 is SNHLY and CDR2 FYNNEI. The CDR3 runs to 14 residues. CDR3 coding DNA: TGTGCCAGCAGTGAACGGACAGGGGGTTCCTCAGCTTTCTTT. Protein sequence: CASSERTGGSSAFF. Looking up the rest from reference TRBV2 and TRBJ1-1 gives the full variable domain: EPEVTQTPSHQVTQMGQEVILRCVPISNHLYFYWYRQILGQKVEFLVSFYNNEISEKSEIFDDQFSVERPDGSNFTLKIRSTKLEDSAMYFCASSERTGGSSAFFGQGTRLTVV.

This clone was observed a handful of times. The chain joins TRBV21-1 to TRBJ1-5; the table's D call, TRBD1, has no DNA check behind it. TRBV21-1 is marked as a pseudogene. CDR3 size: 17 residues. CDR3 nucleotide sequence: TGTGCCAGCAGATCCTCACAGGGATACCATAGCAATCAGCCCCAGCATTTT. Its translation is CASRSSQGYHSNQPQHF.

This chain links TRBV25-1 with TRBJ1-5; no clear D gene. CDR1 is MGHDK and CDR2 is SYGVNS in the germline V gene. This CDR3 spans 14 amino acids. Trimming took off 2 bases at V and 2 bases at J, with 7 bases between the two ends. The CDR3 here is CASSEVSRNQPQHF. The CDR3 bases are TGTGCCAGCAGTGAAGTCTCCCGCAATCAGCCCCAGCATTTT.

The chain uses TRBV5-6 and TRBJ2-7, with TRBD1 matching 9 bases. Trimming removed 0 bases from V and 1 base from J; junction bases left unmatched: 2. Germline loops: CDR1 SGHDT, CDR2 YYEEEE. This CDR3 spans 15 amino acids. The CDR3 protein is CASSLADRGSYEQYF. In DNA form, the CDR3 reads TGTGCCAGCAGCTTGGCGGACAGGGGTTCCTACGAGCAGTACTTC.

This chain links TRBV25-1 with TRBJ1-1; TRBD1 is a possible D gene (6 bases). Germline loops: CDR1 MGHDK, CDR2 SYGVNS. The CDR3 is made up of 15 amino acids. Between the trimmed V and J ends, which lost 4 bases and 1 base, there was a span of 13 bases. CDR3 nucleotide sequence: TGTGCCAGCAGTGCTGATACAGGGCAGAACACTGAAGCTTTCTTT. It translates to CASSADTGQNTEAFF. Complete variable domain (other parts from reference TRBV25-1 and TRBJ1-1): EADIYQTPRYLVIGTGKKITLECSQTMGHDKMYWYQQDPGMELHLIHYSYGVNSTEKGDLSSESTVSRIRTEHFPLTLESARPSHTSQYLCASSADTGQNTEAFFGQGTRLTVV.